Sequencing of this TCR beta chain was carried out in a study of T-cell memory formation after mild COVID-19. Concerning this clonotype: What it binds is not known.

Study-level points and caveats: Later expanders leaned CD4+, whereas clones that contracted between day 15 and 85 were balanced CD4/CD8.

Germline lookup yields CDR1 DFQATT and CDR2 SNEGSKA (reference sequence). The CDR3 is 15 residues long. V dropped 5 bases and J dropped 4 bases, with 21 bases sitting between them. TCR alpha and TCR beta cDNA libraries with sample barcodes and UMIs came from 5'RACE using constant-segment primers. TCRdb redid the calling of the 5' RACE reads with MiXCR, one entry per CDR3 protein. The profile shows over 350,000 distinct CDR3 sequences, approximately 24% of them singletons. The V and J genes are TRBV20-1 and TRBJ2-7; D ambiguous. The sequence came from an adult woman who had mild COVID-19 (a few samples of this study predate the infection). Cell type and time point are not known. Sequenced input: PBMCs or a T cell subset sorted from them (not recorded which). The CDR3 nucleotides are TGCAGTGCTCCTTTCCCCCGCTCCGGAGATTACGAGCAGTACTTC. It yields the protein CSAPFPRSGDYEQYF.